The TCR beta chain under discussion was sequenced for a study of blood T cell repertoires in COVID-19. Study-wide background: PBMCs, B-cell-depleted T cells, or T cells were the source of the cDNA or gDNA that made up the material.

Per the original data handling: Cell counts per sample came from amplifying reference gene primers. The data were produced by immunoSEQ multiplex PCR, yet TCRdb's version contains in-frame clones alone and is incomplete. V and J calls and clone size follow that table, whereas D and trimming were derived from the DNA. The sample lists about 190,000 clones, about 81% seen once, with 3.2% in the top ten. This CDR3 contains 13 residues. V was trimmed by 5 bases and J by 4 bases, leaving 12 bases between them. Germline V CDR1 and CDR2: GTSNPN, SVGIG (reference sequence). This TCR came from a woman in her twenties or thirties who had recovered from COVID-19. V is TRBV30 and J is TRBJ2-1, with D perhaps matching TRBD1 (6 bases). Material: PBMCs or T cells enriched from blood (not recorded which). The CDR3 loop reads CAWGQINYNEQFF. The CDR3 region has the DNA TGTGCCTGGGGACAGATAAATTACAATGAGCAGTTCTTC.